Listed below are T cell receptor beta chains from one sample, sequenced in a study of blood T cell repertoires in COVID-19. The table came from immunoSEQ multiplex PCR; TCRdb's copy has only in-frame clones and leaves some out. Here the sample spans 150,000 to 200,000 clones, 75% to 90% being singletons. Sequenced material: peripheral blood. These receptors were taken from a man aged 35-49 years with acute or convalescent COVID-19. Both conserved end residues are part of each CDR3. D genes are given only for firm matches. Size is stated for part of the rows, as once, few or many counts, or as a class when the clone is expanded.

clone size: -
V gene: TRBV6-5
J gene: TRBJ1-1
D gene: -
CDR3 protein: CASSSTWTTNTEAFF
CDR3 DNA: TGTGCCAGCAGCTCCACCTGGACAACGAACACTGAAGCTTTCTTT

clone size: -
V gene: TRBV14
J gene: TRBJ2-2
D gene: -
CDR3 protein: CASSLAVVGELFF
CDR3 DNA: TGTGCCAGCAGCTTGGCGGTGGTCGGGGAGCTGTTTTTT

clone size: -
V gene: TRBV5-4
J gene: TRBJ2-1
D gene: -
CDR3 protein: CASSLGQYNEQFF
CDR3 DNA: TGTGCCAGCAGCTTGGGCCAGTACAATGAGCAGTTCTTC

clone size: once
V gene: TRBV6-5
J gene: TRBJ2-2
D gene: -
CDR3 protein: CASKLGRVNTGELFF
CDR3 DNA: TGTGCCAGCAAACTGGGCAGGGTAAACACCGGGGAGCTGTTTTTT

clone size: -
V gene: TRBV18
J gene: TRBJ2-5
D gene: -
CDR3 protein: CASSSNWGGETQYF
CDR3 DNA: TGTGCCAGCTCATCCAACTGGGGCGGAGAGACCCAGTACTTC

clone size: -
V gene: TRBV4-2
J gene: TRBJ2-2
D gene: TRBD1
CDR3 protein: CASSQGRQGTGELFF
CDR3 DNA: TGTGCCAGCAGCCAAGGGCGACAGGGGACCGGGGAGCTGTTTTTT

clone size: -
V gene: TRBV11-2
J gene: TRBJ2-1
D gene: -
CDR3 protein: CASSLGTEQFF
CDR3 DNA: TGTGCCAGCAGCTTGGGGACAGAGCAGTTCTTC

clone size: -
V gene: TRBV3-1/TRBV3-2
J gene: TRBJ2-1
D gene: -
CDR3 protein: CASSNRDSQFF
CDR3 DNA: TGTGCCAGCAGCAACCGGGACTCCCAGTTCTTC

clone size: -
V gene: TRBV19
J gene: TRBJ1-1
D gene: -
CDR3 protein: CASSIADGTEAFF
CDR3 DNA: TGTGCCAGTAGTATAGCCGACGGGACTGAAGCTTTCTTT

clone size: -
V gene: TRBV30
J gene: TRBJ2-5
D gene: TRBD1
CDR3 protein: CAWSVRDRALGVRYF
CDR3 DNA: TGTGCCTGGAGTGTCCGAGACAGGGCCCTAGGAGTAAGGTACTTC

clone size: -
V gene: TRBV7-9
J gene: TRBJ1-1
D gene: -
CDR3 protein: CASKAYTEAFF
CDR3 DNA: TGTGCCAGCAAAGCCTATACTGAAGCTTTCTTT

clone size: few
V gene: TRBV5-6
J gene: TRBJ2-1
D gene: TRBD1
CDR3 protein: CASSPGTGNGNEQFF
CDR3 DNA: TGTGCCAGCAGCCCCGGGACAGGGAACGGTAATGAGCAGTTCTTC

clone size: -
V gene: TRBV10-2
J gene: TRBJ2-5
D gene: TRBD2
CDR3 protein: CASSELGLAGTETQYF
CDR3 DNA: TGCGCCAGCAGTGAGTTGGGACTAGCGGGGACGGAGACCCAGTACTTC

clone size: -
V gene: TRBV28
J gene: TRBJ2-6
D gene: -
CDR3 protein: CASSLSAGANVLTF
CDR3 DNA: TGTGCCAGCAGTTTATCCGCTGGGGCCAACGTCCTGACTTTC

clone size: -
V gene: TRBV5-1
J gene: TRBJ2-5
D gene: TRBD2
CDR3 protein: CASSLSASGVPSQETQYF
CDR3 DNA: TGCGCCAGCAGCTTGAGCGCTAGCGGGGTCCCCAGCCAAGAGACCCAGTACTTC

clone size: once
V gene: TRBV9
J gene: TRBJ2-1
D gene: -
CDR3 protein: CASSPGTPGGWNEQFF
CDR3 DNA: TGTGCCAGCAGCCCAGGGACTCCCGGGGGTTGGAATGAGCAGTTCTTC

clone size: -
V gene: TRBV4-1
J gene: TRBJ1-2
D gene: -
CDR3 protein: CASSQDHNRPSYGYTF
CDR3 DNA: TGCGCCAGCAGCCAGGATCACAACAGGCCTTCCTATGGCTACACCTTC

clone size: -
V gene: TRBV19
J gene: TRBJ1-4
D gene: TRBD1
CDR3 protein: CASSITGATNEKLFF
CDR3 DNA: TGTGCCAGTAGTATAACAGGGGCAACTAATGAAAAACTGTTTTTT

clone size: -
V gene: TRBV11-3
J gene: TRBJ1-6
D gene: -
CDR3 protein: CASSRSYNSPLHF
CDR3 DNA: TGTGCCAGCAGCAGGAGCTATAATTCACCCCTCCACTTT

clone size: -
V gene: TRBV5-5
J gene: TRBJ2-2
D gene: TRBD1
CDR3 protein: CASSSGQARGTGELFF
CDR3 DNA: TGTGCCAGCAGCTCTGGACAGGCAAGGGGCACCGGGGAGCTGTTTTTT

clone size: -
V gene: TRBV19
J gene: TRBJ2-3
D gene: -
CDR3 protein: CASSIVTAGTDTQYF
CDR3 DNA: TGTGCCAGTAGTATAGTTACAGCCGGCACAGATACGCAGTATTTT

clone size: once
V gene: TRBV27
J gene: TRBJ1-1
D gene: -
CDR3 protein: CASSLRGNTEAFF
CDR3 DNA: TGTGCCAGCAGTTTACGGGGGAACACTGAAGCTTTCTTT

clone size: -
V gene: TRBV7-2
J gene: TRBJ2-7
D gene: TRBD1
CDR3 protein: CASSFVYRGLEQYF
CDR3 DNA: TGTGCCAGCAGCTTCGTATACAGGGGGCTCGAGCAGTACTTC

clone size: -
V gene: TRBV9
J gene: TRBJ1-3
D gene: -
CDR3 protein: CASSSTSQAGNTIYF
CDR3 DNA: TGTGCCAGCAGTTCCACTTCCCAGGCTGGAAACACCATATATTTT

clone size: -
V gene: TRBV18
J gene: TRBJ2-5
D gene: TRBD1
CDR3 protein: CASSPYQTGLQETQYF
CDR3 DNA: TGTGCCAGCTCACCTTACCAGACAGGGCTCCAAGAGACCCAGTACTTC

clone size: -
V gene: TRBV9
J gene: TRBJ2-2
D gene: -
CDR3 protein: CASSVDVGHNTGELFF
CDR3 DNA: TGTGCCAGCAGCGTAGACGTGGGACACAACACCGGGGAGCTGTTTTTT

clone size: -
V gene: TRBV4-3
J gene: TRBJ2-2
D gene: -
CDR3 protein: CASSQALRHTGELFF
CDR3 DNA: TGCGCCAGCAGCCAGGCACTCAGACATACCGGGGAGCTGTTTTTT

clone size: -
V gene: TRBV6-5
J gene: TRBJ1-1
D gene: -
CDR3 protein: CASSYGPLKGTEAFF
CDR3 DNA: TGTGCCAGCAGTTACGGGCCCTTAAAGGGGACTGAAGCTTTCTTT

clone size: -
V gene: TRBV5-1
J gene: TRBJ2-3
D gene: TRBD1
CDR3 protein: CASTPGQPTDTQYF
CDR3 DNA: TGCGCCAGCACCCCGGGACAGCCGACAGATACGCAGTATTTT

clone size: -
V gene: TRBV30
J gene: TRBJ1-1
D gene: -
CDR3 protein: CAWSWDNVNTEAFF
CDR3 DNA: TGTGCCTGGAGCTGGGACAACGTGAACACTGAAGCTTTCTTT

clone size: -
V gene: TRBV11-2
J gene: TRBJ2-3
D gene: TRBD2
CDR3 protein: CASSLVPTSGVSTDTQYF
CDR3 DNA: TGTGCCAGCAGCTTAGTCCCGACTAGCGGGGTGAGCACAGATACGCAGTATTTT

clone size: once
V gene: TRBV11-2
J gene: TRBJ2-3
D gene: -
CDR3 protein: CASSLGGTYTDTQYF
CDR3 DNA: TGTGCCAGCAGCTTAGGGGGGACATACACAGATACGCAGTATTTT